This T cell receptor beta chain stems from a study of blood T cells in healthy people across ages. Study at large: Every two T cells gave about one barcoded beta molecule via template switching.

A second PCR, run for roughly 7 to 11 cycles, used a sample-barcoded 5' primer plus a J-beta primer mix. TCRdb re-analysed the 5' RACE reads in MiXCR, keeping a single row per CDR3 protein. The repertoire includes 800,000 or so distinct CDR3 sequences, approximately 67% of them detected once, and around a quarter sits in the top ten. Per the germline V gene, CDR1 is SGDLS and CDR2 is YYNGEE. After removal of 0 bases from V and 7 bases from J, the junction contained 11 bases not matched to a gene. The CDR3 length is 17 residues. Notes on this clonotype: Its target is unknown.

Study results and limitations: Per million T cells, TCR beta diversity dropped about linearly as age rose. Higher diversity and more naive CD4+ cells were features of long-lived donors, compared to aged donors. Naive T cell percentage showed a strong correlation with TCR beta diversity.

The sequence derives from a young man in good health. Material for sequencing was blood. The rearrangement links TRBV9 to TRBJ2-1; 9 bases fit TRBD2. CDR3 nucleotide sequence: TGTGCCAGCAGCGTAGACGGTTCCCTAGCGGGGCCAAATGAGCAGTTCTTC. Residues: CASSVDGSLAGPNEQFF.